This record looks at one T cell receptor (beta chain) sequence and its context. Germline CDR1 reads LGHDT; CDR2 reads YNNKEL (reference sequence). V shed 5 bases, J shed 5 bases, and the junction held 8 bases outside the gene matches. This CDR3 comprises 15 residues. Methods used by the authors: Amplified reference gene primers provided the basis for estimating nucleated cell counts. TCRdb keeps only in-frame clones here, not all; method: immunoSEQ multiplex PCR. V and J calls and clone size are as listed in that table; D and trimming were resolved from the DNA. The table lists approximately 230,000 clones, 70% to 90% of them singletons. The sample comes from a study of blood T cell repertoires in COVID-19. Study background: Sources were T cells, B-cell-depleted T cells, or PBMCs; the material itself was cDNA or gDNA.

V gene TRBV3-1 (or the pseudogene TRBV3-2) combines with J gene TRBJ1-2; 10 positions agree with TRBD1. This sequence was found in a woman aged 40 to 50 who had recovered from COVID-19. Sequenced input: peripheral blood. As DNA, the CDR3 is TGTGCCAGCAGCAGACAGACAGGGGGCGGATATGGCTACACCTTC. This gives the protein CASSRQTGGGYGYTF.